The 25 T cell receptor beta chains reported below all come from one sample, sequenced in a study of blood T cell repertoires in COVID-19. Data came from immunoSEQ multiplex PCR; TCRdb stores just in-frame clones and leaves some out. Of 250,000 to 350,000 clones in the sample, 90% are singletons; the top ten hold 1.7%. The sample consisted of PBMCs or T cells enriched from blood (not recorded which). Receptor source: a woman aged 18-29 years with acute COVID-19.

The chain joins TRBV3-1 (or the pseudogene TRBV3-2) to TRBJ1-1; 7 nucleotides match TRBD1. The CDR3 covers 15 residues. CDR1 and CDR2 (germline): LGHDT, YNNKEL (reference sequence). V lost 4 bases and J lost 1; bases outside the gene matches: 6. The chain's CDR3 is CASSPTGQRNTEAFF. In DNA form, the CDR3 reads TGTGCCAGCAGCCCAACGGGACAGAGGAACACTGAAGCTTTCTTT.

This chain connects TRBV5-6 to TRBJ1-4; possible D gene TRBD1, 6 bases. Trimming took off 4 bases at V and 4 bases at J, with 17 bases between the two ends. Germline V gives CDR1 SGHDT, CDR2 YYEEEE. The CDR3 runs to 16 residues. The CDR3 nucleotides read TGTGCCAGCAGCCTCACAGGGCCCTCTCTTAATGAAAAACTGTTTTTT. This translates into CASSLTGPSLNEKLFF.

CDR3 in amino acids: CASSQGGVSGRGNEQFF. CDR3 DNA sequence: TGTGCCAGCAGCCAAGGGGGGGTCAGCGGGAGGGGAAATGAGCAGTTCTTC. The genes are TRBV3-1 (or the pseudogene TRBV3-2) and TRBJ2-1, with 10 positions matching TRBD2. This CDR3 spans 17 amino acids. Looked up from germline, CDR1 is LGHDT and CDR2 is YNNKEL (reference sequence). J gave up 7 bases and V 1 base, and 10 bases lay outside the gene matches.

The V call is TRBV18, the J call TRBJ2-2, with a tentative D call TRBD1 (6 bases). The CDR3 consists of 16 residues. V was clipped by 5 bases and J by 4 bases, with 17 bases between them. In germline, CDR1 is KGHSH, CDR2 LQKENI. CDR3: CASSIQQGGGTGELFF. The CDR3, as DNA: TGTGCCAGCTCAATTCAACAGGGTGGAGGCACCGGGGAGCTGTTTTTT.

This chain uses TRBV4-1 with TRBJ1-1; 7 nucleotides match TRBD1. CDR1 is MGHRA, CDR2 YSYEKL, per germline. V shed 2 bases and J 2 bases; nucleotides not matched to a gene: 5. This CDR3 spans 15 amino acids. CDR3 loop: CASSQPDRANTEAFF. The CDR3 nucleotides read TGCGCCAGCAGCCAACCCGACAGGGCCAACACTGAAGCTTTCTTT.

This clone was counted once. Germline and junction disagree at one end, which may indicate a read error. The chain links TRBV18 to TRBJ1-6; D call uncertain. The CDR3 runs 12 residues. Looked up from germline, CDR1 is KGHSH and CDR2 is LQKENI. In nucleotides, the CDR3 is TGTGCCAGCTCATCCTTTAATTCACCCCTCCACTTT. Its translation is CASSSFNSPLHF.

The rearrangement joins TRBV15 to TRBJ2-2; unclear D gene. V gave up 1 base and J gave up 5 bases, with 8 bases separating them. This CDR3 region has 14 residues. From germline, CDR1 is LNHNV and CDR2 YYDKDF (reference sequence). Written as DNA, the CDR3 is TGTGCCACCAGCAGAGTCACCGAGACCGGGGAGCTGTTTTTT. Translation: CATSRVTETGELFF.

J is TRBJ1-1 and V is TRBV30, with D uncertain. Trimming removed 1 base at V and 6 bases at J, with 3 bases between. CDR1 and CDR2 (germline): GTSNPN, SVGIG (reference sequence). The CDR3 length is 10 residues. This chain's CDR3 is CAWSEPEAFF. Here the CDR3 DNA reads TGTGCCTGGAGTGAGCCTGAAGCTTTCTTT.

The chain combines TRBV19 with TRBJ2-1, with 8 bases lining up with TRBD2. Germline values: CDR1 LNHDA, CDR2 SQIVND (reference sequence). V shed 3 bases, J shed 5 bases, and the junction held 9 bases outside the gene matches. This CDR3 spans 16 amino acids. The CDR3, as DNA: TGTGCCAGTAGTATGTATGCGGGACTAGTTAACAATGAGCAGTTCTTC. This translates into CASSMYAGLVNNEQFF.

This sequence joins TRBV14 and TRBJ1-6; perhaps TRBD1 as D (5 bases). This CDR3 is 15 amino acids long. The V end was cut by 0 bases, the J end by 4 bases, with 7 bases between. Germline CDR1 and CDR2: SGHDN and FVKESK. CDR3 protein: CASSQDQGYNSPLHF. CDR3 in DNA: TGTGCCAGCAGCCAAGACCAGGGATATAATTCACCCCTCCACTTT.

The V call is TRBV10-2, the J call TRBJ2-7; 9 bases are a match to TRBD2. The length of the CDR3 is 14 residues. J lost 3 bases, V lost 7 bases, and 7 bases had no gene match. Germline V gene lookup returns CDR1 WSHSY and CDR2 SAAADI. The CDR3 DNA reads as TGCGCCAGCAAGGTGGTGACTAGCGGCTACGAGCAGTACTTC. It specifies CASKVVTSGYEQYF.

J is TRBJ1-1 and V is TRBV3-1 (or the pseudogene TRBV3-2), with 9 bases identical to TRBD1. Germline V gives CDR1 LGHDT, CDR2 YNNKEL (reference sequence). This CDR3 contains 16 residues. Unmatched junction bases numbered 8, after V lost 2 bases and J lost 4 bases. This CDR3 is CASSQPGQGPFTEAFF. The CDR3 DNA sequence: TGTGCCAGCAGCCAACCGGGACAGGGCCCTTTCACTGAAGCTTTCTTT.

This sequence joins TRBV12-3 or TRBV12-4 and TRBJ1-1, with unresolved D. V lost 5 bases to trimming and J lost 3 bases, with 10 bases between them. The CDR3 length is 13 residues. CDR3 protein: CASSNEGDTEAFF. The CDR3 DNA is TGTGCCAGCAGTAACGAGGGAGACACTGAAGCTTTCTTT.

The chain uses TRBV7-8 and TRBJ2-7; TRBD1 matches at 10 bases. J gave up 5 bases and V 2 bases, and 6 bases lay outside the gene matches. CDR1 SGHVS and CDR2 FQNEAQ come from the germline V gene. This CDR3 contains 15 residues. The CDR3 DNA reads TGTGCCAGCAGCTTACGGGACAGGGGTGGAGACGAGCAGTACTTC. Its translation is CASSLRDRGGDEQYF.

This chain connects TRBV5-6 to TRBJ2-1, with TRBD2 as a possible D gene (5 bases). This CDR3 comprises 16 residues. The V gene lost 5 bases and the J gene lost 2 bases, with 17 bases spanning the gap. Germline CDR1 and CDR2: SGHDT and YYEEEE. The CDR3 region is CASRGAPSRAYNEQFF. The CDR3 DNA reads TGTGCCAGCAGGGGAGCTCCCTCTCGGGCCTACAATGAGCAGTTCTTC. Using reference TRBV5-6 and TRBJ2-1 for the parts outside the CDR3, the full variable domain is DAGVTQSPTHLIKTRGQQVTLRCSPKSGHDTVSWYQQALGQGPQFIFQYYEEEERQRGNFPDRFSGHQFPNYSSELNVNALLLGDSALYLCASRGAPSRAYNEQFFGPGTRLTVL.

The CDR3 reads CAIKRPADNEQFF. CDR3 nucleotide sequence: TGTGCCATCAAACGCCCGGCGGACAATGAGCAGTTCTTC. This chain connects TRBV10-3 to TRBJ2-1; D uncertain. V was pared by 7 bases and J by 5 bases, with 12 bases between. CDR1 ENHRY and CDR2 SYGVKD come from the germline V gene. The CDR3 is 13 amino acids.

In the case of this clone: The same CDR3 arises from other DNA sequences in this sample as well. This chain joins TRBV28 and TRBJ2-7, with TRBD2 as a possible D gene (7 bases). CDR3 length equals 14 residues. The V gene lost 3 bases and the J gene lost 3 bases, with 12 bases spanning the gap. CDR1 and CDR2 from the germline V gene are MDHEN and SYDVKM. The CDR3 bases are TGTGCCAGCAGTTTCCAGGGAGGGGGCTACGAGCAGTACTTC. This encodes CASSFQGGGYEQYF.

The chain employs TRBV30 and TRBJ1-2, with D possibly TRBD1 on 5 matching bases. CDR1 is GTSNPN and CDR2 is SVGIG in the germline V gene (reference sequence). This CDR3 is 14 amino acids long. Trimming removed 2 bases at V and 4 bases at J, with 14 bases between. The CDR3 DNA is TGTGCCTGGAGTTCTAGCGACAGTATCTATGGCTACACCTTC. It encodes CAWSSSDSIYGYTF.

The CDR3 here is CAWSVQWTGVISGYTF. The CDR3 DNA follows: TGTGCCTGGAGTGTACAGTGGACAGGGGTAATTTCTGGCTACACCTTC. The chain is built from TRBV30 and TRBJ1-2; 9 nucleotides match TRBD1. This CDR3 is 16 amino acids long. With 0 bases clipped from V and 7 bases from J, the junction kept 12 bases outside the gene matches. CDR1 and CDR2 from the germline V gene are GTSNPN and SVGIG (reference sequence).

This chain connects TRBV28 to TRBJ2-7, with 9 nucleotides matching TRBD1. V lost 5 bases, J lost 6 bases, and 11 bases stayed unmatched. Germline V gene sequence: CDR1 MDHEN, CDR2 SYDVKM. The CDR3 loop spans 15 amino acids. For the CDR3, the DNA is TGTGCCAGCAGTCTCCCGGGACAGGGATCATTCGAGCAGTACTTC. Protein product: CASSLPGQGSFEQYF.

The CDR3: CASSSQGRSYEQYF. CDR3 nucleotides: TGTGCCAGCAGTTCGCAGGGTCGATCCTACGAGCAGTACTTC. This chain connects TRBV28 to TRBJ2-7; the D gene is possibly TRBD1 (5 bases). This CDR3 has 14 amino acids. Germline CDR1 reads MDHEN; CDR2 reads SYDVKM. Trimming shortened V by 4 bases and J by 1 base, and 11 bases separated the two germline ends. The full variable domain, in which reference TRBV28 and TRBJ2-7 provide the parts outside the CDR3, is DVKVTQSSRYLVKRTGEKVFLECVQDMDHENMFWYRQDPGLGLRLIYFSYDVKMKEKGDIPEGYSVSREKKERFSLILESASTNQTSMYLCASSSQGRSYEQYFGPGTRLTVT.

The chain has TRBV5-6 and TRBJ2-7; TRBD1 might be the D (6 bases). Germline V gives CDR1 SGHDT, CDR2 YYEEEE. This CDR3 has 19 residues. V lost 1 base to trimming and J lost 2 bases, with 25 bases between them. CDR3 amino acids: CASSLRVGLARGPTYEQYF. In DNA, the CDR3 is TGTGCCAGCAGCTTGAGGGTGGGTTTAGCCAGGGGTCCGACCTACGAGCAGTACTTC.

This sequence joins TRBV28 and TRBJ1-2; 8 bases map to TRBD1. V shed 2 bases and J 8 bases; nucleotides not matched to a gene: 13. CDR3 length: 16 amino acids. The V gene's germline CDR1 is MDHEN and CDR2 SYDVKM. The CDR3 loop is CASSLISGGRGHGYTF. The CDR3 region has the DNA TGTGCCAGCAGTTTAATCTCTGGGGGCAGGGGGCACGGCTACACCTTC.

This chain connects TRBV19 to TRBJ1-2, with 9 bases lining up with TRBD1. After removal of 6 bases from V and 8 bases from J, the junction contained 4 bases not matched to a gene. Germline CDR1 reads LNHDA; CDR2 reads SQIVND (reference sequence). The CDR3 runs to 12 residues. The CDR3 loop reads CASRQGARGYTF. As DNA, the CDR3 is TGTGCCAGTAGACAGGGGGCGCGGGGCTACACCTTC.

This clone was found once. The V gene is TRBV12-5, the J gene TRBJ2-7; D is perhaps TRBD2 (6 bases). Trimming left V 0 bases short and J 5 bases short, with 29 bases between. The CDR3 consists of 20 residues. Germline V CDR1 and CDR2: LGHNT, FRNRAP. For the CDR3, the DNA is TGTGCTAGTGGTTTGGTTTATCTGGGGGAGGACCGACTTCGGGCCCACGAGCAGTACTTC. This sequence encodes CASGLVYLGEDRLRAHEQYF.